This is a list of T cell receptor beta chains from one sample in a study of graft-versus-host responses after intestinal transplantation. These receptors' targets are unknown. Method: immunoSEQ multiplex PCR; TCRdb's copy keeps in-frame clones and lacks some. The sample records about 120,000 clones, 85% to 95% being singletons. The sequencing here drew on unstimulated CD8+ T cells sorted from spleen or lymph node cells, taken before intestinal transplant. The source is a human donor who received an intestinal transplant. The CDR3 runs from the conserved cysteine through the conserved F or W. The D gene is left open where the match is weak. Rows may omit the clone size; those that give it use once, few, many or a size class.

d_gene: .; j_gene: TRBJ1-1; v_gene: TRBV19; abundance: .; CDR3aa: CASSIENAEAFF; CDR3nt: TGTGCCAGTAGTATCGAGAACGCTGAAGCTTTCTTT
d_gene: .; j_gene: TRBJ2-5; v_gene: TRBV28; abundance: .; CDR3aa: CACGGLAHSETQYF; CDR3nt: TGTGCCTGTGGGGGCCTAGCCCATTCGGAGACCCAGTACTTC
d_gene: TRBD2; j_gene: TRBJ2-7; v_gene: TRBV10-3; abundance: .; CDR3aa: CAIGAGGSYEQYF; CDR3nt: TGTGCCATCGGGGCGGGGGGCTCCTACGAGCAGTACTTC
d_gene: TRBD1; j_gene: TRBJ1-2; v_gene: TRBV27; abundance: .; CDR3aa: CASSPTGGNYGYTF; CDR3nt: TGTGCCAGCAGTCCGACAGGGGGAAACTATGGCTACACCTTC
d_gene: .; j_gene: TRBJ2-4; v_gene: TRBV4-1; abundance: .; CDR3aa: CASSQVSGLAKNIQYF; CDR3nt: TGCGCCAGCAGCCAAGTGTCCGGGCTAGCCAAAAACATTCAGTACTTC
d_gene: .; j_gene: TRBJ1-5; v_gene: TRBV10-3; abundance: .; CDR3aa: CAISADIGAGNQPQHF; CDR3nt: TGTGCCATCAGTGCAGACATTGGGGCGGGCAATCAGCCCCAGCATTTT
d_gene: .; j_gene: TRBJ1-1; v_gene: TRBV9; abundance: .; CDR3aa: CASSAGLNTEAFF; CDR3nt: TGTGCCAGCAGCGCGGGACTGAACACTGAAGCTTTCTTT
d_gene: .; j_gene: TRBJ2-1; v_gene: TRBV6-1; abundance: .; CDR3aa: CASSSRDGSYNEQFF; CDR3nt: TGTGCCAGCAGTTCCCGGGACGGTTCCTACAATGAGCAGTTCTTC
d_gene: TRBD1; j_gene: TRBJ1-2; v_gene: TRBV11-2; abundance: once; CDR3aa: CASSFGQAGYGYTF; CDR3nt: TGTGCCAGCAGCTTCGGACAGGCTGGCTATGGCTACACCTTC
d_gene: TRBD2; j_gene: TRBJ2-7; v_gene: TRBV6-6; abundance: .; CDR3aa: CASSRTSGGEQYF; CDR3nt: TGTGCCAGCAGTCGGACTAGCGGTGGGGAGCAGTACTTC
d_gene: TRBD2; j_gene: TRBJ2-1; v_gene: TRBV19; abundance: .; CDR3aa: CASTLAGGSSYNEQFF; CDR3nt: TGTGCCAGTACCTTAGCGGGAGGGAGCTCCTACAATGAGCAGTTCTTC
d_gene: TRBD2; j_gene: TRBJ2-1; v_gene: TRBV11-3; abundance: .; CDR3aa: CASSLEFGSGRGEQFF; CDR3nt: TGTGCCAGCAGCCTCGAATTCGGTAGCGGGAGAGGTGAGCAGTTCTTC
d_gene: TRBD1; j_gene: TRBJ1-5; v_gene: TRBV19; abundance: .; CDR3aa: CASGQGSQPQHF; CDR3nt: TGTGCCAGTGGACAGGGGAGTCAGCCCCAGCATTTT
d_gene: TRBD2; j_gene: TRBJ2-1; v_gene: TRBV9; abundance: .; CDR3aa: CASSVVGGDYNEQFF; CDR3nt: TGTGCCAGCAGCGTAGTGGGAGGGGACTACAATGAGCAGTTCTTC
d_gene: TRBD2; j_gene: TRBJ2-7; v_gene: TRBV4-2; abundance: .; CDR3aa: CASSPQREDYEQYF; CDR3nt: TGTGCCAGCAGCCCGCAGCGGGAGGACTACGAGCAGTACTTC
d_gene: TRBD1; j_gene: TRBJ2-1; v_gene: TRBV7-3; abundance: .; CDR3aa: CASSRRRTGENEQFF; CDR3nt: TGTGCCAGCAGCCGCCGTCGGACAGGGGAGAATGAGCAGTTCTTC
d_gene: TRBD2; j_gene: TRBJ2-1; v_gene: TRBV27; abundance: once; CDR3aa: CASSLGEGPNEQFF; CDR3nt: TGTGCCAGCAGTTTGGGGGAGGGCCCAAATGAGCAGTTCTTC
d_gene: TRBD1; j_gene: TRBJ1-1; v_gene: TRBV6-6; abundance: .; CDR3aa: CASSNRGTEAFF; CDR3nt: TGTGCCAGCAGCAACAGGGGCACTGAAGCTTTCTTT
d_gene: .; j_gene: TRBJ1-1; v_gene: TRBV7-9; abundance: .; CDR3aa: CASGGPTDTEAFF; CDR3nt: TGTGCCAGCGGGGGGCCGACGGACACTGAAGCTTTCTTT
d_gene: .; j_gene: TRBJ2-3; v_gene: TRBV30; abundance: .; CDR3aa: CAWSTTDTQYF; CDR3nt: TGTGCCTGGAGTACGACAGATACGCAGTATTTT
d_gene: TRBD1; j_gene: TRBJ1-5; v_gene: TRBV19; abundance: .; CDR3aa: CASSIMSGGNQPQHF; CDR3nt: TGTGCCAGTAGTATAATGTCAGGGGGCAATCAACCCCAGCATTTT
d_gene: .; j_gene: TRBJ2-3; v_gene: TRBV13; abundance: .; CDR3aa: CASSPSGRTDTQYF; CDR3nt: TGTGCCAGCTCCCCCTCGGGGCGCACAGATACGCAGTATTTT
d_gene: TRBD2; j_gene: TRBJ2-1; v_gene: TRBV11-2; abundance: .; CDR3aa: CASSSLAGGQNEQFF; CDR3nt: TGTGCCAGCAGCTCACTAGCGGGAGGGCAGAATGAGCAGTTCTTC
d_gene: .; j_gene: TRBJ2-7; v_gene: TRBV7-2; abundance: once; CDR3aa: CASSWGNYEQYF; CDR3nt: TGTGCCAGCAGCTGGGGGAACTACGAGCAGTACTTC
d_gene: .; j_gene: TRBJ1-5; v_gene: TRBV16; abundance: .; CDR3aa: CASSQVHRQSNQPQHF; CDR3nt: TGTGCCAGCAGCCAAGTTCATCGACAGAGCAATCAGCCCCAGCATTTT
d_gene: .; j_gene: TRBJ2-2; v_gene: TRBV5-1; abundance: .; CDR3aa: CASSLRQDYTGELFF; CDR3nt: TGCGCCAGCAGCTTGAGGCAGGATTACACCGGGGAGCTGTTTTTT
d_gene: TRBD1; j_gene: TRBJ1-2; v_gene: TRBV28; abundance: .; CDR3aa: CASSSRTGNYGYTF; CDR3nt: TGTGCCAGCAGTTCAAGGACAGGGAACTATGGCTACACCTTC
d_gene: .; j_gene: TRBJ1-2; v_gene: TRBV6-5; abundance: .; CDR3aa: CASSSEINYGYTF; CDR3nt: TGTGCCAGCAGTAGCGAAATTAACTATGGCTACACCTTC
d_gene: TRBD2; j_gene: TRBJ2-1; v_gene: TRBV27; abundance: .; CDR3aa: CASKDLAGVNEQFF; CDR3nt: TGTGCCAGTAAAGATCTAGCGGGAGTGAATGAGCAGTTCTTC
d_gene: TRBD1; j_gene: TRBJ2-7; v_gene: TRBV5-4; abundance: once; CDR3aa: CASSPGTGGMQYF; CDR3nt: TGTGCCAGCAGCCCCGGGACAGGGGGCATGCAGTACTTC
d_gene: .; j_gene: TRBJ2-1; v_gene: TRBV7-9; abundance: .; CDR3aa: CASSDGGLGNEQFF; CDR3nt: TGTGCCAGCAGCGACGGGGGGCTGGGCAATGAGCAGTTCTTC
d_gene: .; j_gene: TRBJ2-5; v_gene: TRBV15; abundance: .; CDR3aa: CATLGEAGITETQYF; CDR3nt: TGTGCCACCCTTGGGGAGGCAGGGATAACAGAGACCCAGTACTTC
d_gene: TRBD2; j_gene: TRBJ2-7; v_gene: TRBV7-8; abundance: .; CDR3aa: CASSQASGRSYEQYF; CDR3nt: TGTGCCAGCAGCCAAGCTAGCGGGAGATCCTACGAGCAGTACTTC
d_gene: TRBD1; j_gene: TRBJ1-1; v_gene: TRBV6-1; abundance: .; CDR3aa: CASREGATEAFF; CDR3nt: TGTGCCAGCAGGGAGGGGGCCACTGAAGCTTTCTTT
d_gene: TRBD2; j_gene: TRBJ2-2; v_gene: TRBV6-6; abundance: .; CDR3aa: CASSYSTSGRSGELFF; CDR3nt: TGTGCCAGCAGTTACAGTACTAGCGGGAGGTCCGGGGAGCTGTTTTTT
d_gene: .; j_gene: TRBJ1-4; v_gene: TRBV27; abundance: .; CDR3aa: CASSLKQGGEKLFF; CDR3nt: TGTGCCAGCAGTTTAAAACAGGGAGGTGAAAAACTGTTTTTT
d_gene: .; j_gene: TRBJ1-3; v_gene: TRBV15; abundance: .; CDR3aa: CATSRAGTGNTIYF; CDR3nt: TGTGCCACCAGCAGAGCAGGAACTGGAAACACCATATATTTT
d_gene: .; j_gene: TRBJ2-5; v_gene: TRBV13; abundance: .; CDR3aa: CASSLGSSQETQYF; CDR3nt: TGTGCCAGCAGCTTAGGTTCCAGCCAAGAGACCCAGTACTTC
d_gene: .; j_gene: TRBJ2-2; v_gene: TRBV6-5; abundance: .; CDR3aa: CASSYEATHTGELFF; CDR3nt: TGTGCCAGCAGTTACGAAGCCACCCACACCGGGGAGCTGTTTTTT
d_gene: TRBD2; j_gene: TRBJ2-3; v_gene: TRBV9; abundance: .; CDR3aa: CASSSGLALSTDTQYF; CDR3nt: TGTGCCAGCAGTTCCGGACTAGCGCTTAGCACAGATACGCAGTATTTT
d_gene: .; j_gene: TRBJ2-1; v_gene: TRBV13; abundance: .; CDR3aa: CASSPRAILPNAYNEQFF; CDR3nt: TGTGCCAGCAGCCCCCGGGCCATCCTCCCGAACGCCTACAATGAGCAGTTCTTC
d_gene: .; j_gene: TRBJ1-5; v_gene: TRBV7-9; abundance: .; CDR3aa: CASAQGINQPQHF; CDR3nt: TGTGCCAGCGCCCAGGGAATCAATCAGCCCCAGCATTTT